This TCR beta chain emerged from a study of shared clonotypes between healthy human individuals. Whole-study context: In total, the donors were a couple of women and a few men aged 18 to 49.

Every contributor of samples was a Caucasian grown-up residing in Nashville, Tennessee. TCRdb keeps only in-frame clones here, not all; method: immunoSEQ multiplex PCR. The table has some 2,000,000 clones, 95% seen once. The sequenced sample was naive CD4+ T cells sorted from blood. Subset meaning: CD45RA+ positively selected. This sequence originates from a man aged 18 to 35 in good health.

In nucleotides, the CDR3 is TGTGCCAGCACACAGGGGAGAACTGGGGCCAACGTCCTGACTTTC. It specifies CASTQGRTGANVLTF. This chain links TRBV6-1 with TRBJ2-6; 7 bases fit TRBD1. The CDR3 totals 15 residues. Germline values: CDR1 MNHNS, CDR2 SASEGT. The V gene end was trimmed by 7 bases and the J gene end by 2 bases; junction bases not matched to a gene: 5.